This note documents a single TCR beta chain sequence. CDR1 and CDR2 from the germline V gene are SGHDN and FVKESK. CDR3 size: 12 residues. V was shortened by 5 bases and J by 4 bases, with 6 bases between the two germline ends. The sample comes from a study of ipilimumab plus nivolumab after autologous stem cell transplantation. Turning to the study itself: The DLBCL cohort had primary refractory and relapsed disease, with 18-month progression-free survival of approximately 87% and 28%.

Patients got ipilimumab 1 mg/kg beginning 14 to 28 days post-transplant. The protocol was immunoSEQ multiplex PCR, while the TCRdb copy is restricted to in-frame clones and leaves out a portion. The repertoire holds 8,500 to 11,000 clones, with nearly 80% as singletons. This clonotype originated in a male donor with diffuse large B-cell lymphoma. The chain links TRBV14 to TRBJ1-5; D remains unclear. Sequences were derived from PBMCs, sampled in a trial of ipilimumab plus nivolumab as post-transplant consolidation. The CDR3: CASSIGNQPQHF. The CDR3 DNA sequence: TGTGCCAGCAGCATCGGAAATCAGCCCCAGCATTTT.